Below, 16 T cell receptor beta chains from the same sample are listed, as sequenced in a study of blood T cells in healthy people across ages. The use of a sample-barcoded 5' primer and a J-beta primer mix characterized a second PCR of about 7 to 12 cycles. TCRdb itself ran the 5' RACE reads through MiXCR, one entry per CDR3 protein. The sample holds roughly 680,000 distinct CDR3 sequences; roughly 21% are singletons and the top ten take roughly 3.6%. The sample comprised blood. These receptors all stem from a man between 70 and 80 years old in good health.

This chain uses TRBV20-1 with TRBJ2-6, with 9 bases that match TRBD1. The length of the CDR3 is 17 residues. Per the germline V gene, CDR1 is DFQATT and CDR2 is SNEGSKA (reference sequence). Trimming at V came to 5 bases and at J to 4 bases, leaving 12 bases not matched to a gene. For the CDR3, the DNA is TGCAGTGCTCCCGAGACAGGGGGGTATTTCGGGGCCAACGTCCTGACTTTC. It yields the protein CSAPETGGYFGANVLTF.

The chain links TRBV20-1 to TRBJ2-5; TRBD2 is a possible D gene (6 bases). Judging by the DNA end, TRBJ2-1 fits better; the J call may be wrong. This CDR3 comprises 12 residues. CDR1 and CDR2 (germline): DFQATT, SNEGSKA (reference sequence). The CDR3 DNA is TGCAGTGCGGGGGAGGTCTTCAATGAGCAGTTCTTC. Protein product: CSAGEVFNEQFF.

Here the CDR3 DNA reads TGTGCCAGCAGTTACGGGACTAGCGGAAAAGGGGAGCAGTTCTTC. Translating gives CASSYGTSGKGEQFF. This chain joins TRBV6-2 or TRBV6-3 and TRBJ2-1; 11 bases align to TRBD2. This CDR3 has 15 residues. Germline V gene data show CDR1 as MNHEY and CDR2 as SVGEGT. V gave up 2 bases and J gave up 10 bases; unmatched junction bases: 7.

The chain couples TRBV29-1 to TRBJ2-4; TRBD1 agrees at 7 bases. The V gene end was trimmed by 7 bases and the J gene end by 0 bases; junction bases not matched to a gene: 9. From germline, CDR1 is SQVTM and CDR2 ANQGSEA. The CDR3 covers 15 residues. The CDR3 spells CSARGQILAKNIQYF. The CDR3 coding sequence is TGCAGCGCCAGGGGACAGATCCTAGCCAAAAACATTCAGTACTTC.

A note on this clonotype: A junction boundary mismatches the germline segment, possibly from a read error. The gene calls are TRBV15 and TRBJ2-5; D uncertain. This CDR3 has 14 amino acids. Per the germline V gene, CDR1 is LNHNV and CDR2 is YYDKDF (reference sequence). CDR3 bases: TGTACCACCAGCAGAGATCTCGTTGTGGGGACCCAGTACTTC. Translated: CTTSRDLVVGTQYF.

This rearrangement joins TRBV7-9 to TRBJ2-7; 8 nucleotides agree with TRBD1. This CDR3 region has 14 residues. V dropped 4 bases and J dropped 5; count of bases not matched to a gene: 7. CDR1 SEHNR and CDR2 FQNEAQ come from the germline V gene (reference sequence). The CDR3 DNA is TGTGCCAGCAGCTCGCAGGGGGCGAATGACGAGCAGTACTTC. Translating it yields CASSSQGANDEQYF.

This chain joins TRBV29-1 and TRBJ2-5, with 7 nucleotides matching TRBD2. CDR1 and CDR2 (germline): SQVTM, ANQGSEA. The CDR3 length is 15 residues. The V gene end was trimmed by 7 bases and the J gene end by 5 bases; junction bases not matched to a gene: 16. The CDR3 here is CSAIPLAGVGETQYF. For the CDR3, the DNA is TGCAGCGCGATCCCTTTGGCGGGAGTCGGGGAGACCCAGTACTTC.

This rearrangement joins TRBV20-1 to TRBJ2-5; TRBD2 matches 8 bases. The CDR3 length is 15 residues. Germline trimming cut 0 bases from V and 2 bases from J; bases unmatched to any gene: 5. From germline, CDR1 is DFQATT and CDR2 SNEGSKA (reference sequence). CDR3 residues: CSARDSGRGQETQYF. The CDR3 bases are TGCAGTGCTAGAGATTCCGGGAGGGGACAAGAGACCCAGTACTTC.

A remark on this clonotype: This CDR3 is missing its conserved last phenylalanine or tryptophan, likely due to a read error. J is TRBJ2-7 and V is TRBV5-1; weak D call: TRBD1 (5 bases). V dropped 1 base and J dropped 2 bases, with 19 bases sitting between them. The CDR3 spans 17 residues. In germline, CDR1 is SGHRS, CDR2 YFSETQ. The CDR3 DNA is TGCGCCAGCAGCTTGAGTCTACTCGGACAAGGAGCCTACGAGCAGTACTCC. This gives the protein CASSLSLLGQGAYEQYS.

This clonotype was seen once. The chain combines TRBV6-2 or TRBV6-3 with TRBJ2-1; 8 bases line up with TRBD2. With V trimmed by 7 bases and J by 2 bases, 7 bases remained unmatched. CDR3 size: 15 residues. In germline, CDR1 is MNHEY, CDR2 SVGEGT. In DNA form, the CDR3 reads TGTGCCAGCAAGAGAGCGGGAGTCCCCTACAATGAGCAGTTCTTC. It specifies CASKRAGVPYNEQFF.

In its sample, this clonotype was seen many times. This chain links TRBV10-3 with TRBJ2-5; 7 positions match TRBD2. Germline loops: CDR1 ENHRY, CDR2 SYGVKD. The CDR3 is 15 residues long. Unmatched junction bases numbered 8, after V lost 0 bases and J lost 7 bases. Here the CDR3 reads CAISESGGSPRTQYF. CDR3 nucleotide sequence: TGTGCCATCAGTGAGTCGGGCGGGAGTCCTAGGACCCAGTACTTC.

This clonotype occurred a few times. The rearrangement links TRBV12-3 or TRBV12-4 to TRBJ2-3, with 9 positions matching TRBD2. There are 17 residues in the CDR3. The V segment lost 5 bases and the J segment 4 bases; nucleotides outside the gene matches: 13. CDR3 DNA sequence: TGTGCCAGCAGTACCCACTCGGTAGCGGGAGTTTCAGATACGCAGTATTTT. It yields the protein CASSTHSVAGVSDTQYF.

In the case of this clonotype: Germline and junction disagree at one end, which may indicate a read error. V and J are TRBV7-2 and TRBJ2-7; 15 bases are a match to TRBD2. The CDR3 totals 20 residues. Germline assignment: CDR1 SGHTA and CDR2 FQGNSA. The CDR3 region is CASSLASGLAGGPLSPTSNF. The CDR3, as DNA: TGTGCCAGCAGCTTAGCCTCCGGACTAGCGGGAGGGCCGTTATCCCCTACGAGCAATTTC.

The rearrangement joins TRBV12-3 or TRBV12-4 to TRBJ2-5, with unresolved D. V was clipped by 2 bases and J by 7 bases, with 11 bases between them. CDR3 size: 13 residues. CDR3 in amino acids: CASSLLKGPTQYF. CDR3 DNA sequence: TGTGCCAGCAGTTTACTGAAGGGCCCGACCCAGTACTTC.

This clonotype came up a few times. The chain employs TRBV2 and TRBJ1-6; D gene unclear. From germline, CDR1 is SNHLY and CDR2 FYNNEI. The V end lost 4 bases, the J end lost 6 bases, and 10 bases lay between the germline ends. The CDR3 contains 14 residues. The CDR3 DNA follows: TGTGCCAGCAGTGTTGGGCAGCCTAATTCACCCCTCCACTTT. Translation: CASSVGQPNSPLHF.

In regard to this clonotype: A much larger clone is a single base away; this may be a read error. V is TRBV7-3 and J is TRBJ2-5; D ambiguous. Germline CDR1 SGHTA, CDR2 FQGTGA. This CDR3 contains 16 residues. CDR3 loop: CASSLTAGDYQEAQYF. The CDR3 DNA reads TGTGCCAGCAGCTTAACGGCAGGAGATTATCAAGAGGCCCAGTACTTC. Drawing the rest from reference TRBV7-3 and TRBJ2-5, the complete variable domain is GAGVSQTPSNKVTEKGKYVELRCDPISGHTALYWYRQSLGQGPEFLIYFQGTGAADDSGLPNDRFFAVRPEGSVSTLKIQRTERGDSAVYLCASSLTAGDYQEAQYFGPGTRLLVL.